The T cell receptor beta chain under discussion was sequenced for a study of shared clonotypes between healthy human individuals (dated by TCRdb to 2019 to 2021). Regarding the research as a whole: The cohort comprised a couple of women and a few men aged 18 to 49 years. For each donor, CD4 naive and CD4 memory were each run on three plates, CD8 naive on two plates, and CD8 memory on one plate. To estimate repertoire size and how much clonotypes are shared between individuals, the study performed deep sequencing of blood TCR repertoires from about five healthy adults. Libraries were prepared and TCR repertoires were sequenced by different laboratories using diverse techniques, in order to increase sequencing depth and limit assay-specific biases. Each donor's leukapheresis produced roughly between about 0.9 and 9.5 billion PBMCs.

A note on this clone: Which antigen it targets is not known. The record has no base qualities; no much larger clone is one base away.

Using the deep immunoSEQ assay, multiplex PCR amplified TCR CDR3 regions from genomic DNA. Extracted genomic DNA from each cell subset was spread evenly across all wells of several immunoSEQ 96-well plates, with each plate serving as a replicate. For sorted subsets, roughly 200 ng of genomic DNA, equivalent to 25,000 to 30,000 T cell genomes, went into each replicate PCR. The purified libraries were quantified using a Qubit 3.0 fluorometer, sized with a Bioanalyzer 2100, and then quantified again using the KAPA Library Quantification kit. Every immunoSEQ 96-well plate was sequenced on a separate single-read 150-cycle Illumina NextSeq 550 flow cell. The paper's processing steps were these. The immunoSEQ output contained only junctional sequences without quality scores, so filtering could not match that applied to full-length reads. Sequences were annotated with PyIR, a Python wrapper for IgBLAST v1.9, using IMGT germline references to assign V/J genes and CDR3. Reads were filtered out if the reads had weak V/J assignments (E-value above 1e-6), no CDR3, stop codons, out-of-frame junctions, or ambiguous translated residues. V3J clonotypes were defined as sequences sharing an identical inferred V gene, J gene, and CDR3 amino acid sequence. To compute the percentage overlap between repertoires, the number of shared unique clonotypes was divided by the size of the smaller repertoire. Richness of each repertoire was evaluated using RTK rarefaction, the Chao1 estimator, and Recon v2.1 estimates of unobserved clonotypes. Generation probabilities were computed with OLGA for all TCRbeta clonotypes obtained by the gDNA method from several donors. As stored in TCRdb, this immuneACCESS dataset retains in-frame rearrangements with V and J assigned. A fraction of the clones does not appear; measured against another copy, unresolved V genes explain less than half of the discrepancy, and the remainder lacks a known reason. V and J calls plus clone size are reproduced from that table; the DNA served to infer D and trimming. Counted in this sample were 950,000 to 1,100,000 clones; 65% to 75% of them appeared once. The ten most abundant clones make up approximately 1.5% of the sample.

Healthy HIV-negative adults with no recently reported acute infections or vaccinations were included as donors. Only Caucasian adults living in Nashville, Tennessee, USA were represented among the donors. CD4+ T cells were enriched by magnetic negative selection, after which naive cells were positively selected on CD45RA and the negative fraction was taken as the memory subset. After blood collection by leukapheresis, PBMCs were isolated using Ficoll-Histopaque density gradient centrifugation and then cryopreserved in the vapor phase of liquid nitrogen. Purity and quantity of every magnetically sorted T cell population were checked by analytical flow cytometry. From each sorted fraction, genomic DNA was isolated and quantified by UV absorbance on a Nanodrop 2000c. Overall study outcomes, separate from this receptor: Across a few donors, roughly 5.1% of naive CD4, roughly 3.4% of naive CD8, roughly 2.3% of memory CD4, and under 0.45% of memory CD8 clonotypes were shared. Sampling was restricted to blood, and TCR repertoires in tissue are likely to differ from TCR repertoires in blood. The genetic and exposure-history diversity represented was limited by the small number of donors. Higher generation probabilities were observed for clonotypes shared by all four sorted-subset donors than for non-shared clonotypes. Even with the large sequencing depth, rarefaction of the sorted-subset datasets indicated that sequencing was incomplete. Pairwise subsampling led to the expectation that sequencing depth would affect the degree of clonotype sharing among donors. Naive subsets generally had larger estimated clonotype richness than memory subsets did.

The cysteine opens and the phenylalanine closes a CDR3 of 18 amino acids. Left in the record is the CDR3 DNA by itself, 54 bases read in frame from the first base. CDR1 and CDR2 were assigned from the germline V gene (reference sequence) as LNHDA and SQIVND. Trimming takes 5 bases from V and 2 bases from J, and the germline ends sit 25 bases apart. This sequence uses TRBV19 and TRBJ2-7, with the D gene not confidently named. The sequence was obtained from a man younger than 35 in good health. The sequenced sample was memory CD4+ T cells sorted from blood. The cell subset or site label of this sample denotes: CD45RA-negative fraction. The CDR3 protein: CASSQRAPTRVDAYEQYF. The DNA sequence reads TGTGCCAGTAGTCAACGGGCGCCCACACGGGTTGACGCCTACGAGCAGTACTTC.